These 24 T cell receptor beta chains came from one sample sequenced in a study of PD-L1 blockade in urothelial cancer. Here immunoSEQ multiplex PCR was the method, and the copy in TCRdb shows in-frame clones only, minus some. The sample consists of some 120,000 clones, around 88% of them appearing once. The time point here: peripheral blood 6 weeks after treatment start. The sequencing here drew on PBMCs, taken around atezolizumab (anti-PD-L1) treatment. Receptors originate from a man aged 50 to 60 with urothelial cancer.

The gene calls are TRBV7-9 and TRBJ2-7; 10 bases align to TRBD2. CDR3 length equals 14 residues. The trim removed 6 bases at V and 5 bases at J, leaving 7 bases unmatched. CDR1 is SEHNR, CDR2 FQNEAQ, per germline (reference sequence). CDR3 residues: CASSPSGRIDEQYF. As DNA, the CDR3 is TGTGCCAGCAGTCCTAGCGGGAGAATCGACGAGCAGTACTTC. The full variable domain, with the rest looked up from reference TRBV7-9 and TRBJ2-7, is DTGVSQNPRHKITKRGQNVTFRCDPISEHNRLYWYRQTLGQGPEFLTYFQNEAQLEKSRLLSDRFSAERPKGSFSTLEIQRTEQGDSAMYLCASSPSGRIDEQYFGPGTRLTVT.

The chain couples TRBV2 to TRBJ2-7, with D perhaps matching TRBD1 (5 bases). The germline V and J ends were trimmed by 7 bases and 0 bases, with 7 bases remaining between them. The CDR3 is 12 amino acids. In germline, CDR1 is SNHLY, CDR2 FYNNEI. The CDR3 spells CASTQDSYEQYF. The CDR3 DNA sequence: TGTGCCAGCACACAGGACTCCTACGAGCAGTACTTC.

The chain couples TRBV7-3 to TRBJ2-2; 9 nucleotides match TRBD2. The CDR3 contains 18 residues. Germline V gene sequence: CDR1 SGHTA, CDR2 FQGTGA. With 3 bases clipped from V and 1 base from J, the junction kept 9 bases outside the gene matches. The CDR3 coding sequence is TGTGCCAGCAGCTTCCACGGGGCGGGAGGGCTGAACACCGGGGAGCTGTTTTTT. Translation gives CASSFHGAGGLNTGELFF.

The J gene is TRBJ2-6, the V gene TRBV4-2, with TRBD2 identical over 9 bases. The germline V gene has CDR1 LGHNA and CDR2 YNFKEQ. The V gene end was trimmed by 4 bases and the J gene end by 3 bases; junction bases not matched to a gene: 10. The CDR3 is 18 amino acids. This chain's CDR3 is CASSRGGAGGGGANVLTF. CDR3 in DNA: TGTGCCAGCAGCCGGGGGGGAGCGGGAGGAGGTGGGGCCAACGTCCTGACTTTC.

The genes are TRBV28 and TRBJ1-2; possible D gene TRBD1, 5 bases. The CDR3 is 14 residues long. Germline-derived CDR1 and CDR2 are MDHEN and SYDVKM. The germline V and J ends were trimmed by 3 bases and 0 bases, with 8 bases remaining between them. The CDR3 nucleotides are TGTGCCAGCAGTTTGCCGGGGGCTAACTATGGCTACACCTTC. Protein sequence: CASSLPGANYGYTF.

This chain joins TRBV7-3 and TRBJ2-2; 11 nucleotides match TRBD2. With 3 bases clipped from V and 6 bases from J, the junction kept 12 bases outside the gene matches. CDR3 length: 18 amino acids. From germline, CDR1 is SGHTA and CDR2 FQGTGA. The CDR3 DNA reads as TGTGCCAGCAGCTTTATAGCCGGGACTAGCGGCCAGGCCGGGGAGCTGTTTTTT. As protein: CASSFIAGTSGQAGELFF.

This clone occurred once. This chain links TRBV7-9 with TRBJ2-2; D is uncertain. The CDR3 totals 12 residues. The germline V gene encodes CDR1 SEHNR and CDR2 FQNEAQ (reference sequence). V was shortened by 5 bases and J by 4 bases, with 5 bases between the two germline ends. CDR3 region: CASSVSTGELFF. CDR3 DNA: TGTGCCAGCAGCGTTAGCACCGGGGAGCTGTTTTTT.

This clone was counted once. V is TRBV5-1 and J is TRBJ2-1, with 7 bases fitting TRBD2. CDR1 and CDR2 from the germline V gene are SGHRS and YFSETQ. Unmatched junction bases numbered 10, after V lost 6 bases and J lost 4 bases. The CDR3 runs 15 residues. DNA of the CDR3: TGCGCCAGCACCGTAGGGACTACCCCATACAATGAGCAGTTCTTC. It encodes CASTVGTTPYNEQFF.

This chain uses TRBV5-4 with TRBJ2-6; no clear D. V was clipped by 2 bases and J by 2 bases, with 17 bases between them. CDR3 length: 18 residues. Germline lookup yields CDR1 SGHNT and CDR2 YYREEE (reference sequence). The DNA for the CDR3 is TGTGCCAGCAGCTTACCCGGTCCCAGGCCACCTGGGGCCAACGTCCTGACTTTC. This codes for CASSLPGPRPPGANVLTF.

This clone was found once. The rearrangement uses TRBV5-1 and TRBJ2-1; D gene unclear. Trimming shortened V by 0 bases and J by 7 bases, and 17 bases separated the two germline ends. From germline, CDR1 is SGHRS and CDR2 YFSETQ. There are 16 residues in the CDR3. The CDR3 here is CASSLVGSIGRNEQFF. The CDR3 coding sequence is TGCGCCAGCAGCTTGGTAGGTAGCATCGGCCGGAATGAGCAGTTCTTC.

This chain links TRBV19 with TRBJ2-5; tentative D call: TRBD2 (5 bases). The CDR3 sequence is 12 residues long. CDR1 LNHDA and CDR2 SQIVND come from the germline V gene (reference sequence). The V and J ends lost 1 base and 5 bases respectively, with 5 bases between them. The CDR3, as DNA: TGTGCCAGTAGTATAGGAGGGGAGACCCAGTACTTC. This gives the protein CASSIGGETQYF.

V usage is TRBV5-4 and J usage is TRBJ2-3, with 7 bases that match TRBD2. Germline V gives CDR1 SGHNT, CDR2 YYREEE (reference sequence). The CDR3 consists of 14 residues. The ends lost 0 bases at V and 4 bases at J; junction bases unmatched: 2. The CDR3: CASSLGLAADTQYF. The DNA for the CDR3 is TGTGCCAGCAGCTTGGGACTAGCAGCAGATACGCAGTATTTT.

The chain recombines TRBV14 with TRBJ2-7; 12 bases match TRBD2. J lost 3 bases, V lost 4 bases, and 4 bases had no gene match. CDR1 is SGHDN, CDR2 FVKESK, per germline. The CDR3 consists of 15 residues. CDR3 nucleotide sequence: TGTGCCAGCAGCCGACTAGCGGGAGAGGACTACGAGCAGTACTTC. It is translated as CASSRLAGEDYEQYF.

This clone was seen only once. V is TRBV6-1 and J is TRBJ1-6; tentatively, D is TRBD1 (6 bases). Germline V lookup: CDR1 MNHNS, CDR2 SASEGT. V shed 6 bases and J shed 10 bases, with 13 bases lying between them. The CDR3 spans 13 residues. In DNA, the CDR3 is TGTGCCAGCAGGGACAGTTTTAGATCACCCCTCCACTTT. Translated, it gives CASRDSFRSPLHF.

The rearrangement uses TRBV6-5 and TRBJ2-7; D is ambiguous. Trimming stripped 6 bases from V and 3 bases from J, with 18 bases between. In germline, CDR1 is MNHEY, CDR2 SVGAGI. The CDR3 covers 15 residues. The chain's CDR3 is CASRKGEDGGYEQYF. CDR3 DNA: TGTGCCAGCAGAAAAGGAGAAGATGGCGGCTACGAGCAGTACTTC.

This chain links TRBV19 with TRBJ1-2; 9 bases fit TRBD1. This CDR3 has 15 amino acids. Per the germline V gene, CDR1 is LNHDA and CDR2 is SQIVND (reference sequence). The V segment lost 4 bases and the J segment 3 bases; nucleotides outside the gene matches: 6. DNA of the CDR3: TGTGCCAGTAGTACCCCAAGGACAGGGGACTATGGCTACACCTTC. This translates into CASSTPRTGDYGYTF.

The V call is TRBV7-9, the J call TRBJ2-7, with 8 nucleotides matching TRBD1. CDR1 is SEHNR and CDR2 is FQNEAQ in the germline V gene (reference sequence). J lost 3 bases, V lost 5 bases, and 12 bases had no gene match. The CDR3 length is 16 residues. The CDR3: CASSPLGQGGIYEQYF. CDR3 nucleotide sequence: TGTGCCAGCAGCCCCCTCGGACAGGGCGGCATCTACGAGCAGTACTTC. Complete variable domain (other parts from reference TRBV7-9 and TRBJ2-7): DTGVSQNPRHKITKRGQNVTFRCDPISEHNRLYWYRQTLGQGPEFLTYFQNEAQLEKSRLLSDRFSAERPKGSFSTLEIQRTEQGDSAMYLCASSPLGQGGIYEQYFGPGTRLTVT.

The chain uses TRBV29-1 and TRBJ1-1; 8 bases are shared with TRBD1. J lost 0 bases, V lost 7 bases, and 4 bases had no gene match. Germline V CDR1 and CDR2: SQVTM, ANQGSEA. The CDR3 contains 13 residues. The CDR3 spells CSALQGVNTEAFF. CDR3 coding DNA: TGCAGCGCCTTACAGGGGGTGAACACTGAAGCTTTCTTT.

This CDR3 is CASSLDDGEAFF. The CDR3 DNA reads TGTGCCAGCAGTCTAGACGATGGTGAAGCTTTCTTT. The rearrangement links TRBV5-4 to TRBJ1-1; D remains ambiguous. The CDR3 loop spans 12 amino acids. From germline, CDR1 is SGHNT and CDR2 YYREEE (reference sequence). V dropped 5 bases and J dropped 7 bases, with 12 bases sitting between them.

CDR3 loop: CASSIHTGGSYGYTF. In DNA, the CDR3 is TGTGCCAGTAGTATTCATACAGGGGGCTCCTATGGCTACACCTTC. The V call is TRBV19, the J call TRBJ1-2, with 9 bases that match TRBD1. Germline V CDR1 and CDR2: LNHDA, SQIVND (reference sequence). V trimming: 3 bases; J trimming: 4 bases; junction bases outside the gene matches: 6. The CDR3 covers 15 residues.

As to this clone: Other DNA sequences within the sample encode an identical CDR3. As DNA, the CDR3 is TGCGCCAGCAGCTTGGCCGGTTCTGGGGCCAACGTCCTGACTTTC. Protein sequence: CASSLAGSGANVLTF. V gene TRBV5-1 combines with J gene TRBJ2-6; D unresolved. The CDR3 covers 15 residues. V lost 0 bases and J 1 base, leaving 5 bases between the germline ends. Germline V gene lookup returns CDR1 SGHRS and CDR2 YFSETQ.

J is TRBJ2-3 and V is TRBV19; TRBD2 agrees at 8 bases. CDR1 is LNHDA, CDR2 SQIVND, per germline (reference sequence). With 2 bases clipped from V and 2 bases from J, the junction kept 9 bases outside the gene matches. CDR3 length: 17 residues. CDR3 sequence (DNA): TGTGCCAGTAGTATAATGGGTCTAGCGGGCATCACAGATACGCAGTATTTT. Translated, it gives CASSIMGLAGITDTQYF.

This sequence joins TRBV2 and TRBJ2-2, with a possible D match to TRBD1 (6 bases). V dropped 4 bases and J dropped 6 bases, with 18 bases sitting between them. The germline CDR1 and CDR2 sequences are SNHLY and FYNNEI. CDR3 length equals 16 residues. CDR3 nucleotides: TGTGCCAGCAGTGTCACTCAGGGGATCTACGCCGGGGAGCTGTTTTTT. It is translated as CASSVTQGIYAGELFF.

This clone was observed once. The chain recombines TRBV4-1 with TRBJ2-7, with 10 bases fitting TRBD2. Germline V gene data show CDR1 as MGHRA and CDR2 as YSYEKL. V was clipped by 0 bases and J by 2 bases; unmatched bases: 4. This CDR3 region has 16 residues. Here the CDR3 DNA reads TGCGCCAGCAGCCAAGATGCAACTAGCGGGACCTACGAGCAGTACTTC. Protein product: CASSQDATSGTYEQYF.